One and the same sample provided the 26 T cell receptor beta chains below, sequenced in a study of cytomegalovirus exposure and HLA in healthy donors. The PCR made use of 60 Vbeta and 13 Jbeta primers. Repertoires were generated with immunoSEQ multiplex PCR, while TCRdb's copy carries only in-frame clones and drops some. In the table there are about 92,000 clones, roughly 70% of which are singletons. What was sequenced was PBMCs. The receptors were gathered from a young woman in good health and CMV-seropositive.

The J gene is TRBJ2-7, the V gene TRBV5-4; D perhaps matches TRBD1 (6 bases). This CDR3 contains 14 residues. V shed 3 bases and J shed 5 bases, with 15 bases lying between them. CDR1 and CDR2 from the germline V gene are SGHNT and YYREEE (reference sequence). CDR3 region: CASSSRTRGHEQYF. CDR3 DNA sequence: TGTGCCAGCAGCTCCCGCACCAGGGGCCACGAGCAGTACTTC.

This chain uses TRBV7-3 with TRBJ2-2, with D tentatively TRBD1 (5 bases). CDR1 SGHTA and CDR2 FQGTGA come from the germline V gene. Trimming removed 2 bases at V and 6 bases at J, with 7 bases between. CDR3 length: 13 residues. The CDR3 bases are TGTGCCAGCAGCTTAGCAGGGTCCGGGGAGCTGTTTTTT. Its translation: CASSLAGSGELFF.

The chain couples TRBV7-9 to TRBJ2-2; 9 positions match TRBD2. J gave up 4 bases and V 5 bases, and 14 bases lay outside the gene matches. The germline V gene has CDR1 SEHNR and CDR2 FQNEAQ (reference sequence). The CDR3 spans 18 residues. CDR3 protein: CASSLRGWGLASTGELFF. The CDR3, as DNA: TGTGCCAGCAGCCTAAGGGGCTGGGGACTAGCATCCACCGGGGAGCTGTTTTTT. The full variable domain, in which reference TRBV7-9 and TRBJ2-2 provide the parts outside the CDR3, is DTGVSQNPRHKITKRGQNVTFRCDPISEHNRLYWYRQTLGQGPEFLTYFQNEAQLEKSRLLSDRFSAERPKGSFSTLEIQRTEQGDSAMYLCASSLRGWGLASTGELFFGEGSRLTVL.

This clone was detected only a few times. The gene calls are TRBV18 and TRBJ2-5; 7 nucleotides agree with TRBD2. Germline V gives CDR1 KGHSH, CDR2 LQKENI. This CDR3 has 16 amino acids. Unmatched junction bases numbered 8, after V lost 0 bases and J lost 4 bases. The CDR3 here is CASSPPAGREIETQYF. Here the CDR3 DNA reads TGTGCCAGCTCACCACCGGCAGGGAGGGAAATAGAGACCCAGTACTTC.

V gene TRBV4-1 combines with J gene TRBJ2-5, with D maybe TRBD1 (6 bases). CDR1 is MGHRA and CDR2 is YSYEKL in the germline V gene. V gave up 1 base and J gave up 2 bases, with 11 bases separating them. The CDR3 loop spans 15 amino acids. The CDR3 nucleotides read TGCGCCAGCAGCCAAGCGGACAGAACTCAAGAGACCCAGTACTTC. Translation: CASSQADRTQETQYF.

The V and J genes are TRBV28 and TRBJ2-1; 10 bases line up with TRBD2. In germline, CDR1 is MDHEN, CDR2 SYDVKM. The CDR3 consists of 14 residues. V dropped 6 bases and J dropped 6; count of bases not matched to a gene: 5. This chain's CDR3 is CASRGTSARNEQFF. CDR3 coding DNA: TGTGCCAGCAGAGGGACTAGCGCCCGCAATGAGCAGTTCTTC.

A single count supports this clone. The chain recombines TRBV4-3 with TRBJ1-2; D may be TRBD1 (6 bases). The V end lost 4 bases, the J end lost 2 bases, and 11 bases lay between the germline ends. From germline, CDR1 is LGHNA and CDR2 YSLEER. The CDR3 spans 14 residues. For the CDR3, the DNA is TGCGCCAGCAGCCGGGGACACTTAAACTATGGCTACACCTTC. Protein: CASSRGHLNYGYTF.

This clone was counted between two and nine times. This CDR3 reads CASSPGQGVNQPQHF. CDR3 in DNA: TGTGCCAGCAGCCCCGGACAGGGGGTGAATCAGCCCCAGCATTTT. The V gene is TRBV7-2, the J gene TRBJ1-5, with TRBD1 matching over 10 bases. The CDR3 runs to 15 residues. Germline CDR1 and CDR2: SGHTA and FQGNSA. V lost 5 bases and J lost 4; bases outside the gene matches: 5.

CDR3 residues: CASRPWTSGEGTQYF. The DNA for the CDR3 is TGTGCCAGCAGACCCTGGACTAGCGGAGAGGGGACCCAGTACTTC. The V gene is TRBV28, the J gene TRBJ2-5, with TRBD2 identical over 10 bases. The ends lost 6 bases at V and 7 bases at J; junction bases unmatched: 11. This CDR3 spans 15 amino acids. CDR1 is MDHEN, CDR2 SYDVKM, per germline.

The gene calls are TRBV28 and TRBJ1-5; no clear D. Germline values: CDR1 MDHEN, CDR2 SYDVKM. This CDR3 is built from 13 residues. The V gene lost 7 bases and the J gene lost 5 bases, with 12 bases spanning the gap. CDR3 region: CASKRESHQPQHF. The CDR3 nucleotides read TGTGCCAGCAAAAGAGAGAGTCATCAGCCCCAGCATTTT.

The CDR3 coding sequence is TGTGCCAGCAGCCAATGGGAGTATGGCTACACCTTC. It specifies CASSQWEYGYTF. J is TRBJ1-2 and V is TRBV14, with D unresolved. Germline V gene data show CDR1 as SGHDN and CDR2 as FVKESK. The CDR3 has 12 residues. V shed 2 bases and J shed 5 bases, with 6 bases lying between them.

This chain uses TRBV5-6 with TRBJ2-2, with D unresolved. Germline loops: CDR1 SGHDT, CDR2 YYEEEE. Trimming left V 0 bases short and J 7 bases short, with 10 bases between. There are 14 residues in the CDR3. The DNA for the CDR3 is TGTGCCAGCAGCTTGGCCCACGGGTACGGGGAGCTGTTTTTT. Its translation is CASSLAHGYGELFF.

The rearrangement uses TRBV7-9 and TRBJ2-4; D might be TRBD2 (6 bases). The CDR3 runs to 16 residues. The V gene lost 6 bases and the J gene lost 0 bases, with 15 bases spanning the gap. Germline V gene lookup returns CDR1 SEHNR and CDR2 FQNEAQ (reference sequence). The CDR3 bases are TGTGCCAGCAGTTATACAGGACTACTAGCCAAAAACATTCAGTACTTC. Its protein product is CASSYTGLLAKNIQYF. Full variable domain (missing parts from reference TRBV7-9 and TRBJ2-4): DTGVSQNPRHKITKRGQNVTFRCDPISEHNRLYWYRQTLGQGPEFLTYFQNEAQLEKSRLLSDRFSAERPKGSFSTLEIQRTEQGDSAMYLCASSYTGLLAKNIQYFGAGTRLSVL.

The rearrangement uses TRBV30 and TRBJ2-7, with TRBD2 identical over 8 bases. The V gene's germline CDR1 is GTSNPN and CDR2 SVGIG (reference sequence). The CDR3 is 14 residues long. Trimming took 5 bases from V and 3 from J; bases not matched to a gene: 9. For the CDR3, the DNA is TGTGCCTGGGCCCGTCGAGCGGGAGTCTACGAGCAGTACTTC. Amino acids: CAWARRAGVYEQYF.

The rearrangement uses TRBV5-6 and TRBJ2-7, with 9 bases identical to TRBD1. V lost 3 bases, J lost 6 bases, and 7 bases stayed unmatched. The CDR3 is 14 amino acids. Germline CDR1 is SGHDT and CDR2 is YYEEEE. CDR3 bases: TGTGCCAGCAGCTCGGGACAGGGAAGAGGCGAGCAGTACTTC. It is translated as CASSSGQGRGEQYF.

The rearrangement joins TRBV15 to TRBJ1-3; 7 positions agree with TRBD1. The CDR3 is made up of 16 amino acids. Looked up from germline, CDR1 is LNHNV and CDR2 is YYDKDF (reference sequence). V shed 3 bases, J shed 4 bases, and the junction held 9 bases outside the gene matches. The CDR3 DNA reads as TGTGCCACCAGCAGGGCAGAGGGACAGAGAGGAAACACCATATATTTT. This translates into CATSRAEGQRGNTIYF.

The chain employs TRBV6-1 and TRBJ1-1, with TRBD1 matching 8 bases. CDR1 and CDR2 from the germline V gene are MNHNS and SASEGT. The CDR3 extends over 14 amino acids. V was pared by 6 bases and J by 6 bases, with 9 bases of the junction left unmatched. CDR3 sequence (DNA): TGTGCCAGCAGCAAGACAGGGGTGGCCCCTGAAGCTTTCTTT. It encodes CASSKTGVAPEAFF.

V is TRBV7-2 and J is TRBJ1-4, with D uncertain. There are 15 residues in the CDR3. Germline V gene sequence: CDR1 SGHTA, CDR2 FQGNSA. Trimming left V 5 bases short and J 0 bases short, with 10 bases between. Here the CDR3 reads CASSHGGATNEKLFF. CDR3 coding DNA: TGTGCCAGCAGCCACGGTGGTGCAACTAATGAAAAACTGTTTTTT.

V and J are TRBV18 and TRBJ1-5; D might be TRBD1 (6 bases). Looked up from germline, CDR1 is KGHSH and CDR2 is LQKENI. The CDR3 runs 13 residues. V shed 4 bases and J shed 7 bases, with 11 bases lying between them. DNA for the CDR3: TGTGCCAGCTCACTACAGGGCCAGCAGCCCCAGCATTTT. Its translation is CASSLQGQQPQHF.

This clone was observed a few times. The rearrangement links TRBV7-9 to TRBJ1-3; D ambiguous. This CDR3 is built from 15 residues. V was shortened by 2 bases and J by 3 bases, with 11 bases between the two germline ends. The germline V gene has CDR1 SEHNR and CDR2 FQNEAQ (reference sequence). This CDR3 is CASSLLIQSGNTIYF. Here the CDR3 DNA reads TGTGCCAGCAGCTTACTAATACAGAGTGGAAACACCATATATTTT.

The CDR3 is CAISESRGNYNEQFF. DNA for the CDR3: TGTGCCATCAGTGAGTCACGGGGTAACTACAATGAGCAGTTCTTC. The chain uses TRBV10-3 and TRBJ2-1, with D perhaps TRBD2 (5 bases). This CDR3 is built from 15 residues. Deletions cut 0 bases from V and 3 bases from J, with 9 bases between. Germline loops: CDR1 ENHRY, CDR2 SYGVKD.

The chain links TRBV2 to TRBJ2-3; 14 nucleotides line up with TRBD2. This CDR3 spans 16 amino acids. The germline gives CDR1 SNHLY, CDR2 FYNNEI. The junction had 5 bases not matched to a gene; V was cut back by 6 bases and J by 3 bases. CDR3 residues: CASRATSGRGTDTQYF. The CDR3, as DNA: TGTGCCAGCAGAGCGACTAGCGGGAGGGGGACAGATACGCAGTATTTT.

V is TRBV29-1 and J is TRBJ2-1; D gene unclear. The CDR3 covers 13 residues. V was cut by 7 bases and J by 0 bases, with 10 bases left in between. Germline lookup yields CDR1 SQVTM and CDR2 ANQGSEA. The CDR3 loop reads CSATQSSYNEQFF. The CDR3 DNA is TGCAGCGCAACACAGAGCTCCTACAATGAGCAGTTCTTC.

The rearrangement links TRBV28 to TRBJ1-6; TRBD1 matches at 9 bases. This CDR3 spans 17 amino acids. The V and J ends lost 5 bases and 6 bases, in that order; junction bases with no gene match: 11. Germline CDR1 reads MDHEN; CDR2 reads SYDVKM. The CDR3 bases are TGTGCCAGCAGTGGCTCCGGGACAGGGAACCTTAATTCACCCCTCCACTTT. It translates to CASSGSGTGNLNSPLHF.

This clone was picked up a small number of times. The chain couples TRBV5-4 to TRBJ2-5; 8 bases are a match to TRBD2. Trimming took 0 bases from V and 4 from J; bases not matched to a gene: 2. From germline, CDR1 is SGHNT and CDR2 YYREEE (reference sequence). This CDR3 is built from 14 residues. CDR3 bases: TGTGCCAGCAGCTTGGCCGGGAGGGGAGAGACCCAGTACTTC. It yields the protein CASSLAGRGETQYF.

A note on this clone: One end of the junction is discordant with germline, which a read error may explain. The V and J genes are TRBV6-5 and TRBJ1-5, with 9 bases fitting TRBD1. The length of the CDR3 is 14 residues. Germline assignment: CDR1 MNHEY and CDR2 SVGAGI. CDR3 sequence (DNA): TGTGCCAGCAGTGATAACAGGGGGCGGCAGCTCCAGCATTTT. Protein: CASSDNRGRQLQHF.